A selection of T cell receptor beta chains follows, all from one sample in a study of shared clonotypes between healthy human individuals. The repertoire was sequenced with immunoSEQ multiplex PCR; TCRdb's copy has only in-frame clones and lacks some. The sample records some 1,600,000 clones, 95% to 99% being singletons. The material sequenced was naive CD4+ T cells sorted from blood. These receptor sequences come from a man aged 25-40 years in good health. The CDR3 runs from the conserved cysteine through the conserved F or W. The D gene is left open where the match is weak. The size field is filled for only some rows; it gives once, few, many or a size class.

J gene,clone size,D gene,V gene,CDR3 DNA,CDR3 protein
TRBJ2-5,.,.,TRBV5-8,TGTGCCAGCAGCTTGCGAGGGAGGAAAGAGACCCAGTACTTC,CASSLRGRKETQYF
TRBJ2-5,once,TRBD1,TRBV11-2,TGTGCCAGCAGCTTAGATCTCAGTGCAGGGGGCCGGGAGACCCAGTACTTC,CASSLDLSAGGRETQYF
TRBJ2-7,.,.,TRBV5-8,TGTGCCAGCAGCTCTGGCCTTAGCTCCTACGAGCAGTACTTC,CASSSGLSSYEQYF
TRBJ2-7,.,TRBD2,TRBV18,TGTGCCAGCTCACCAACCCGGGGCGGGGGAGCCTACGAGCAGTACTTC,CASSPTRGGGAYEQYF
TRBJ2-7,.,TRBD2,TRBV25-1,TGTGCCAGCAGTTTCCTAGCGGGAGAAGGTGAGCAGTACTTC,CASSFLAGEGEQYF
TRBJ2-2,.,.,TRBV5-1,TGCGCCAGCAGCAAGGGCCCCGAGGGGGAGCTGTTTTTT,CASSKGPEGELFF
TRBJ2-7,.,.,TRBV28,TGTGCCAGCAGTCCATCGGACGGGAGCTCCTACGAGCAGTACTTC,CASSPSDGSSYEQYF
TRBJ2-3,.,TRBD1,TRBV29-1,TGCAGCGTTGGTTTTGGACAGGGTGGCACAGATACGCAGTATTTT,CSVGFGQGGTDTQYF
TRBJ2-3,.,.,TRBV28,TGTGCCAGCGGAGGGGGCGCGGATACGCAGTATTTT,CASGGGADTQYF
TRBJ2-5,.,TRBD1,TRBV9,TGTGCCAGCAGCCCCAGGGACAGGCAAGAGACCCAGTACTTC,CASSPRDRQETQYF
TRBJ2-2,.,.,TRBV10-3,TGTGCCATCAGCGTAAAGGGGAACACCGGGGAGCTGTTTTTT,CAISVKGNTGELFF
TRBJ2-7,.,TRBD2,TRBV5-1,TGCGCCAGCAGCGTGGGGGCGGGAGGCTACGAGCAGTACTTC,CASSVGAGGYEQYF
TRBJ2-7,once,.,TRBV5-1,TGCGCCAGCAGCTTGGAACAGGGAAATAACGAGCAGTACTTC,CASSLEQGNNEQYF
TRBJ2-7,.,.,TRBV11-2,TGTGCCAGCAGCTTAGGAGGTCAGGGACTCCACTACGAGCAGTACTTC,CASSLGGQGLHYEQYF
TRBJ1-1,.,.,TRBV7-9,TGTGCCAGCAACCAACAACAGGGCCTCACTGAAGCTTTCTTT,CASNQQQGLTEAFF
TRBJ2-1,.,.,TRBV11-2,TGTGCCAGCAGCTTAGAGGGCCTCTACAATGAGCAGTTCTTC,CASSLEGLYNEQFF
TRBJ2-5,.,.,TRBV9,TGTGCCAGCAGCCCCCGTTCGCGGACGTACCAAGAGACCCAGTACTTC,CASSPRSRTYQETQYF
TRBJ2-3,.,.,TRBV2,TGTGCCAGCAGCTCCCCGAGACAAAAGAGCACAGATACGCAGTATTTT,CASSSPRQKSTDTQYF
TRBJ2-1,.,TRBD2,TRBV6-4,TGTGCCAGCAGTGACCGGCCAGCGGGAGGCTTGCATGAGCAGTTCTTC,CASSDRPAGGLHEQFF
TRBJ1-3,once,TRBD1,TRBV28,TGTGCCAGCAGTTCAGGGGGACAGGTCTTTCACACCATATATTTT,CASSSGGQVFHTIYF
TRBJ2-2,.,.,TRBV7-3,TGTGCCAGCAGCCCGTTGGCCGGGGAGCTGTTTTTT,CASSPLAGELFF
TRBJ1-3,.,.,TRBV5-1,TGCGCCAGCAGCTTGGCAGGGGTACGTGGAAACACCATATATTTT,CASSLAGVRGNTIYF
TRBJ2-6,.,.,TRBV5-1,TGCGCCAGCAGCCCCCTCCCAATGGGGTCTGGGGCCAACGTCCTGACTTTC,CASSPLPMGSGANVLTF
TRBJ2-1,.,.,TRBV7-2,TGTGCCAGCAGGTCCCCAGGGGGGAGGGCCAACAATGAGCAGTTCTTC,CASRSPGGRANNEQFF
TRBJ2-7,.,TRBD2,TRBV7-2,TGTGCCAGCAGCTTAGTGGGGACTAGCGGGAACTACGAGCAGTACTTC,CASSLVGTSGNYEQYF
TRBJ2-1,once,.,TRBV9,TGTGCCAGCAGCGGCGGTAGCTCCTACAATGAGCAGTTCTTC,CASSGGSSYNEQFF
TRBJ2-2,.,.,TRBV5-4,TGTGCCAGCAGCTTCCGTGGCGACACCGGGGAGCTGTTTTTT,CASSFRGDTGELFF
TRBJ1-2,.,.,TRBV6-5,TGTGCCAGCAGTTACTCGAAGGAAGGCTATGGCTACACCTTC,CASSYSKEGYGYTF
TRBJ1-3,.,.,TRBV18,TGTGCCAGCTCCACCGCAGACTCTGGAAACACCATATATTTT,CASSTADSGNTIYF
TRBJ2-7,once,.,TRBV28,TGTGCCAGCAGTTTGCTCGGGGCGGGCGACGAGCAGTACTTC,CASSLLGAGDEQYF
TRBJ2-5,.,.,TRBV21-1,TGTGCCAGCAGCACTACGTACTTC,CASSTTYF
TRBJ1-2,once,.,TRBV27,TGTGCCAGCAGTTTTAGGAGCAGGAGTGGCTACACCTTC,CASSFRSRSGYTF
TRBJ1-2,.,.,TRBV9,TGTGCCAGCAGCGTAGGCAGCAGCTATGGCTACACCTTC,CASSVGSSYGYTF
TRBJ2-7,.,TRBD2,TRBV29-1,TGCAGCGCCGGACTAGCAGCCGGCGAGCAGTACTTC,CSAGLAAGEQYF
TRBJ2-1,once,TRBD1,TRBV5-1,TGCGCCAGCAGCCCACGTCCGGGACAGGTCTCCTACAATGAGCAGTTCTTC,CASSPRPGQVSYNEQFF
TRBJ2-3,.,.,TRBV2,TGTGCCAGCGGGGACGATCCATCTCTAGTAGATACGCAGTATTTT,CASGDDPSLVDTQYF